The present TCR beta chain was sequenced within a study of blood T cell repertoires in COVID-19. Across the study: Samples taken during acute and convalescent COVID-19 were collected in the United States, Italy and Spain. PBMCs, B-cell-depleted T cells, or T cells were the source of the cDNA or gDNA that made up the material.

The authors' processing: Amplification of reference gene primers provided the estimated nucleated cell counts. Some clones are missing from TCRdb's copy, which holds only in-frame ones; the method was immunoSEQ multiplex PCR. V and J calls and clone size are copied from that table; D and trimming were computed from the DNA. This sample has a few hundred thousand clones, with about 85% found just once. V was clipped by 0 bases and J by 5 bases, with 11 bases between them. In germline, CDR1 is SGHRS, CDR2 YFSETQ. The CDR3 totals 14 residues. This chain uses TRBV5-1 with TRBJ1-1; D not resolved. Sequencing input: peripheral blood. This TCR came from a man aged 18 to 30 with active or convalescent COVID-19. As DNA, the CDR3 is TGCGCCAGCAGCTTGGCCCTTGGAGGAACTGAAGCTTTCTTT. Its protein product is CASSLALGGTEAFF.